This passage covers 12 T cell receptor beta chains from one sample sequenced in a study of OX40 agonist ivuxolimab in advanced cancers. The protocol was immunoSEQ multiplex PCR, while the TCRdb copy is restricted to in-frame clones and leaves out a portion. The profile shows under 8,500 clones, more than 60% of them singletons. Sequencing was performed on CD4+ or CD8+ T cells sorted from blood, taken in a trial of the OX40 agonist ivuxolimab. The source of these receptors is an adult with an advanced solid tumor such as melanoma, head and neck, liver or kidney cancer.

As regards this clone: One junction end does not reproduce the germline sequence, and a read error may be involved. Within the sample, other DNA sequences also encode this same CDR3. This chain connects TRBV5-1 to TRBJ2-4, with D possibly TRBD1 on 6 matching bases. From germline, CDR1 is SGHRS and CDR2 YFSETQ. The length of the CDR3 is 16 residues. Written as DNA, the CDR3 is TGTGCCAGCAGCTTGTTCGGGGACACCCTCCTAAACATTCAGTACTTC. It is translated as CASSLFGDTLLNIQYF.

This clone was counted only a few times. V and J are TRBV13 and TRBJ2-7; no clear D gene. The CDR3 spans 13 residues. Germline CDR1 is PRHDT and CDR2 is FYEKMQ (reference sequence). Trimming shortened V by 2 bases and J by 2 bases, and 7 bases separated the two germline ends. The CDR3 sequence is CASSLLGTYEQYF. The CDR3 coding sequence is TGTGCCAGCAGCTTACTGGGCACCTACGAGCAGTACTTC. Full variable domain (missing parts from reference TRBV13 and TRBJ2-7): AAGVIQSPRHLIKEKRETATLKCYPIPRHDTVYWYQQGPGQDPQFLISFYEKMQSDKGSIPDRFSAQQFSDYHSELNMSSLELGDSALYFCASSLLGTYEQYFGPGTRLTVT.

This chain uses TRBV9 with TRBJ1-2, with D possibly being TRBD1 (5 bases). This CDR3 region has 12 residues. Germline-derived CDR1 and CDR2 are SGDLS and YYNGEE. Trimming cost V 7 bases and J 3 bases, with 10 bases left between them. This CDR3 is CASQQVDYGYTF. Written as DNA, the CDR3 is TGTGCCAGCCAACAGGTTGACTATGGCTACACCTTC.

The CDR3: CASSRTGLGNQPQHF. Written as DNA, the CDR3 is TGCGCCAGCAGCAGGACAGGTCTAGGCAATCAGCCCCAGCATTTT. The gene calls are TRBV5-1 and TRBJ1-5; 7 positions match TRBD1. Germline-derived CDR1 and CDR2 are SGHRS and YFSETQ. This CDR3 is 15 amino acids long. J lost 2 bases, V lost 4 bases, and 6 bases had no gene match.

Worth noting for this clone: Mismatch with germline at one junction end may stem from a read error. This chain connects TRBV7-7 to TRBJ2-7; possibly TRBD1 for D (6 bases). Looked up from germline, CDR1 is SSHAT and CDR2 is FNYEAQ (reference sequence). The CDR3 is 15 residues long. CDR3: CASSLFQGPVYEQYF. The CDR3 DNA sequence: TGTGCTAGCAGCTTGTTTCAGGGGCCTGTCTACGAGCAGTACTTC.

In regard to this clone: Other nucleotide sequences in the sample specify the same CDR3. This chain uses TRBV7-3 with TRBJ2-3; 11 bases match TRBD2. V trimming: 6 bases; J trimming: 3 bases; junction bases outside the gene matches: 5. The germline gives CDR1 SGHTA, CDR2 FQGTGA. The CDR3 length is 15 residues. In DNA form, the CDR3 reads TGTGCCAGCAGTTCGACTAGCGGGGAGACAGATACGCAGTATTTT. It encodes CASSSTSGETDTQYF. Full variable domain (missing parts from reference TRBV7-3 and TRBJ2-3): GAGVSQTPSNKVTEKGKYVELRCDPISGHTALYWYRQSLGQGPEFLIYFQGTGAADDSGLPNDRFFAVRPEGSVSTLKIQRTERGDSAVYLCASSSTSGETDTQYFGPGTRLTVL.

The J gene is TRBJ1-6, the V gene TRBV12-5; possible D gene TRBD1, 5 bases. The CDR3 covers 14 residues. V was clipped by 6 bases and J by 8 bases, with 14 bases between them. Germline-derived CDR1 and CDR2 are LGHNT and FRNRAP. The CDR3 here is CASGAGGIYSPLHF. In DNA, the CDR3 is TGTGCTAGTGGCGCGGGGGGGATTTATTCACCCCTCCACTTT.

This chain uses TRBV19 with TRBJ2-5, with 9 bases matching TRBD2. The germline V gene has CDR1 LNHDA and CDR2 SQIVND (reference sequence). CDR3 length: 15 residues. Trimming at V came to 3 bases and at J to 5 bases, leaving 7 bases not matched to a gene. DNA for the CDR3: TGTGCCAGTAGTATTGTAGCGGGGGTTGGGGAGACCCAGTACTTC. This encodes CASSIVAGVGETQYF.

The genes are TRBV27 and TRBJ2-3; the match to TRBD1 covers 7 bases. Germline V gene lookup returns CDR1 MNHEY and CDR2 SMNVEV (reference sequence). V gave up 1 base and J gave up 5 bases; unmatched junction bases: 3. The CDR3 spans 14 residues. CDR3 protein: CASSLYRGEDTQYF. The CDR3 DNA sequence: TGTGCCAGCAGTTTATACAGGGGAGAAGATACGCAGTATTTT.

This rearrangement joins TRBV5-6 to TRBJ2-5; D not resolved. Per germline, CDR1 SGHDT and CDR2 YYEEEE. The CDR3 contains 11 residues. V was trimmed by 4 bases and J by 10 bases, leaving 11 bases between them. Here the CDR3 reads CASSTRLIQYF. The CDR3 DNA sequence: TGTGCCAGCAGCACGAGACTCATCCAGTACTTC. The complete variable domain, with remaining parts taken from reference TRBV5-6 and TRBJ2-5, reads DAGVTQSPTHLIKTRGQQVTLRCSPKSGHDTVSWYQQALGQGPQFIFQYYEEEERQRGNFPDRFSGHQFPNYSSELNVNALLLGDSALYLCASSTRLIQYFGPGTRLLVL.

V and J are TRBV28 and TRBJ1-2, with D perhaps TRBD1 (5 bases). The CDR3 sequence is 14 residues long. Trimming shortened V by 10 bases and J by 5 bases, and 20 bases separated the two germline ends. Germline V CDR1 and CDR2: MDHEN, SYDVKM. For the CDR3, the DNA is TGTGCCACCAACGAGGGGCCTGAATTATATGGCTACACCTTC. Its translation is CATNEGPELYGYTF.

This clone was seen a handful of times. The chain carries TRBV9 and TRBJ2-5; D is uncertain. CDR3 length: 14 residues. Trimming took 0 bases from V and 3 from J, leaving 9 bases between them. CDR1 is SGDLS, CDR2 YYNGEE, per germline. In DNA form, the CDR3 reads TGTGCCAGCAGCGTAGGTGACTTTAAAGAGACCCAGTACTTC. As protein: CASSVGDFKETQYF.